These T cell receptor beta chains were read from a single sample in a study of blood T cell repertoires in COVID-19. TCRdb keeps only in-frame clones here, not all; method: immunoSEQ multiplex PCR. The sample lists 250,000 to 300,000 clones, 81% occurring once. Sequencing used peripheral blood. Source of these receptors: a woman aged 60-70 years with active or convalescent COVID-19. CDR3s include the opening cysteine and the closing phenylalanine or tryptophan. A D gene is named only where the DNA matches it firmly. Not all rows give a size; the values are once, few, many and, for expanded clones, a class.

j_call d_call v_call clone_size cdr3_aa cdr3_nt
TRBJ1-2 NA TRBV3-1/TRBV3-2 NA CASSQDLGGSRRRGYTF TGTGCCAGCAGCCAAGATCTGGGGGGGTCTAGGCGCAGAGGCTACACCTTC
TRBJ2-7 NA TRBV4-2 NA CASSQEWGLLYEQYF TGTGCCAGCAGCCAAGAATGGGGCTTATTATACGAGCAGTACTTC
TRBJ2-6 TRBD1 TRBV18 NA CASRTGGEAGANVLTF TGTGCCAGCCGGACAGGGGGCGAGGCTGGGGCCAACGTCCTGACTTTC
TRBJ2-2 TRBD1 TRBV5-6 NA CASSVPGTGRTGELFF TGTGCCAGCAGCGTTCCCGGGACAGGAAGGACCGGGGAGCTGTTTTTT
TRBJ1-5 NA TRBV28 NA CASSSDTGNQPQHF TGTGCCAGCAGCTCCGACACCGGCAATCAGCCCCAGCATTTT
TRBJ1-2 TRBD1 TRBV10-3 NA CAISGPGTVFGYTF TGTGCCATCAGTGGGCCCGGGACAGTGTTTGGCTACACCTTC
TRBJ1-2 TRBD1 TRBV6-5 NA CASSSGTVYGYTF TGTGCCAGCAGTTCCGGGACAGTGTATGGCTACACCTTC
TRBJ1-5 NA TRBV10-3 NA CAISERQGLGQPQHF TGTGCCATCAGTGAACGTCAGGGGCTTGGTCAGCCCCAGCATTTT
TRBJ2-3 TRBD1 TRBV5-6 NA CASSLAGAGGTGDTQYF TGTGCCAGCAGCTTGGCCGGGGCAGGGGGTACGGGGGATACGCAGTATTTT
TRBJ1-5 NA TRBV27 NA CASSVASGGQPQHF TGTGCCAGCAGTGTGGCCTCGGGGGGACAGCCCCAGCATTTT
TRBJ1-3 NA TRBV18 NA CASSVDSSGNTIYF TGTGCCAGCTCGGTTGACAGCTCTGGAAACACCATATATTTT
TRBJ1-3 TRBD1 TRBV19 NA CASSISSNRGRNTIYF TGTGCCAGTAGTATCAGTTCGAACAGGGGAAGAAACACCATATATTTT
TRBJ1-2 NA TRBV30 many CAWETQGTIYGYTF TGTGCCTGGGAAACCCAGGGAACGATTTATGGCTACACCTTC
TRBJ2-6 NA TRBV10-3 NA CATHSGANVLTF TGTGCCACCCACTCTGGGGCCAACGTCCTGACTTTC